What follows describes a single T cell receptor (beta chain). Its antigen remains unknown. For each subset, genomic DNA was distributed in equal portions over several immunoSEQ plates. The method was immunoSEQ multiplex PCR; TCRdb's version includes in-frame clones alone and lacks a portion of them. The sample lists some 530,000 clones, roughly 80% seen once, with around 13% in the top ten. The V end lost 5 bases, the J end lost 2 bases, and 15 bases lay between the germline ends. The CDR3 is 15 amino acids. Looked up from germline, CDR1 is SGHKS and CDR2 is YYEKEE (reference sequence). Tens of millions of PBMCs went into genomic DNA for unsorted samples. The record originates from a study of shared clonotypes between healthy human individuals. Findings and limits, study-wide: It was expected that sequencing depth would affect clonotype sharing among donors.

The source is a woman aged 40 to 50 in good health. Some clones in this sample may be carry-over from other donors' samples. The chain recombines TRBV5-5 with TRBJ2-3, with D perhaps TRBD2 (5 bases). The sequenced material came from PBMCs. This chain's CDR3 is CASSFWTGITDTQYF. DNA for the CDR3: TGTGCCAGCAGTTTCTGGACTGGAATCACAGATACGCAGTATTTT.